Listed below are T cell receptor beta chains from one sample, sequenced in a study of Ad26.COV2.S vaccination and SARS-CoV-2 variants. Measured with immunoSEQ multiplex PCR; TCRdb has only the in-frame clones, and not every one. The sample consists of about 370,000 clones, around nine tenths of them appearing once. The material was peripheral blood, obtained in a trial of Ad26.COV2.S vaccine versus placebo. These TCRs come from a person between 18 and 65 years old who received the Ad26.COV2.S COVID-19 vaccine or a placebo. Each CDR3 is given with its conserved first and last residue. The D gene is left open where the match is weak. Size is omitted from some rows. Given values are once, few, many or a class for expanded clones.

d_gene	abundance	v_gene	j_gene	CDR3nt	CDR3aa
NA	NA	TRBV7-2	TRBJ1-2	TGTGCCAGCAGCCCCGTACGCCTGGGGGCGGCTCAAGGCTACACCTTC	CASSPVRLGAAQGYTF
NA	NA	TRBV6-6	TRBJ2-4	TGTGCCAGCAGCTCAGTCAGGATGGACATTCAGTACTTC	CASSSVRMDIQYF
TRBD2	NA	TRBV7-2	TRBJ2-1	TGTGCCAGCAGCTTAACCGGACTAGCGGGACGGTACAATGAGCAGTTCTTC	CASSLTGLAGRYNEQFF
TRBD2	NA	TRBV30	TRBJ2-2	TGTGCCTGGAGTGTCACTAGCGGGAGAGGCGGGGAGCTGTTTTTT	CAWSVTSGRGGELFF
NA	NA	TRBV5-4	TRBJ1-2	TGTGCCAGCAGCTTCAGAACCGGGCGGGGCTACACCTTC	CASSFRTGRGYTF
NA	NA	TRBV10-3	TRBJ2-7	TGTGCCGTTTGGGACGTTCGTATGTACGAGCAGTACTTC	CAVWDVRMYEQYF
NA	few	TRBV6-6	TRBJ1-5	TGTGCCAGCAGTTACTCCGGGGGCAATCAGCCCCAGCATTTT	CASSYSGGNQPQHF
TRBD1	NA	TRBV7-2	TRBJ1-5	TGTGCCAGCAGCTCGGGGACAGGCAATCAGCCCCAGCATTTT	CASSSGTGNQPQHF
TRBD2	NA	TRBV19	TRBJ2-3	TGTGCCAGTAGTATAGCGGGAGGTACCACAGATACGCAGTATTTT	CASSIAGGTTDTQYF
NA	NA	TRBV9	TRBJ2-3	TGTGCCAGCAGCGTAGAGGGCGTCTACACAGATACGCAGTATTTT	CASSVEGVYTDTQYF
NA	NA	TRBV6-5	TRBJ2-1	TGTGCCAGCACCCCGACTAGTTACCAATACAATGAGCAGTTCTTC	CASTPTSYQYNEQFF
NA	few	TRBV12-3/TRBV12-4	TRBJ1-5	TGTGCCAGCAGGCCCGGCAATCAGCCCCAGCATTTT	CASRPGNQPQHF
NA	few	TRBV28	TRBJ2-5	TGTGCCAGCAGTTCCGGGGCGTTGGAGACCCAGTACTTC	CASSSGALETQYF
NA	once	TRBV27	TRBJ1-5	TGTGCCAGCAGTTTAAGATGGGTGAACAGCGAAAATCAGCCCCAGCATTTT	CASSLRWVNSENQPQHF
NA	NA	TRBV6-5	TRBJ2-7	TGTGCCAGCAGGGAGGACTACTCCTACGAGCAGTACTTC	CASREDYSYEQYF
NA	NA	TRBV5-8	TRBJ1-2	TGTGCCAGCAGCTTCAGTTACTATGGCTACACCTTC	CASSFSYYGYTF
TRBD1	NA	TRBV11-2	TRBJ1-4	TGTGCCAGCAGCGAGACGAGGGGGCTAGGGGAAAAACTGTTTTTT	CASSETRGLGEKLFF
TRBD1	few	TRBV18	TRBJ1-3	TGTGCCAGCTCACTTTTCCTCGGGACAGGTTCCTCTGGAAACACCATATATTTT	CASSLFLGTGSSGNTIYF
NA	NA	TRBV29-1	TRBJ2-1	TGCAGCGTCAACCGACGGGATGAGCAGTTCTTC	CSVNRRDEQFF
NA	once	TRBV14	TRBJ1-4	TGTGCCAGCAGCCGAACCGGGCTAACTAATGAAAAACTGTTTTTT	CASSRTGLTNEKLFF
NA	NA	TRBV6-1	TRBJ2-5	TGTGCCAGCAGTGAAGCGCTTCTAACAGGAGGCTTCCAAGAGACCCAGTACTTC	CASSEALLTGGFQETQYF
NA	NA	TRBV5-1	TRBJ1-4	TGCGCCAGCAGCTTGGGTTCAACTAATGAAAAACTGTTTTTT	CASSLGSTNEKLFF
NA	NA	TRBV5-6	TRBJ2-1	TGTGCCAGCAGCGATAGCGGAACCTACAATGAGCAGTTCTTC	CASSDSGTYNEQFF
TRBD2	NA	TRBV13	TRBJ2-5	TGTGCCAGCAGCTTGTTCGATACTAGCGGGAGGGAAGAGACCCAGTACTTC	CASSLFDTSGREETQYF
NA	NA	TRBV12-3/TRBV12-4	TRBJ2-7	TGTGCCAGCAGCCTCGGAGGATCCTACGAGCAGTACTTC	CASSLGGSYEQYF
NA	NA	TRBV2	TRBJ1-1	TGTGCCAGCAGCATACCCGGTAGGGCCAAATTGGACACTGAAGCTTTCTTT	CASSIPGRAKLDTEAFF
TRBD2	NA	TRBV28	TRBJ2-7	TGTGCCAGCAGTTTATACAGCGGGGAGAGTTACGAGCAGTACTTC	CASSLYSGESYEQYF
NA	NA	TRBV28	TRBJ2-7	TGTGCCAGCAGCTACGATGAAGAGCAGTACTTC	CASSYDEEQYF
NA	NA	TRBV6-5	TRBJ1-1	TGTGCCAGCAGCGGACAGCTGAACACTGAAGCTTTCTTT	CASSGQLNTEAFF
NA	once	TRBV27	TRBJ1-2	TGTGCCAGCAGTTCCGGGGGAAGCTACTATGGCTACACCTTC	CASSSGGSYYGYTF
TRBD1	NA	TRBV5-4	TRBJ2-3	TGTGCCAGCAGCCCGGGACAGAGCACAGATACGCAGTATTTT	CASSPGQSTDTQYF
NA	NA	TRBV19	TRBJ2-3	TGTGCCAGTAGTATCCCCCAGGGCCTCGTTGGCACAGATACGCAGTATTTT	CASSIPQGLVGTDTQYF
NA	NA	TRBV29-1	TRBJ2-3	TGCAGCGCCGTGAAGACAGCAGATACGCAGTATTTT	CSAVKTADTQYF
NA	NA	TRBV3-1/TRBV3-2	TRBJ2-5	TGTGCCAGCAGCCTTAATATTCAGGGAGTTCGGGAGACCCAGTACTTC	CASSLNIQGVRETQYF
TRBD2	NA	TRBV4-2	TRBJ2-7	TGTGCCAGCAGCCGGGACCTAGCGGTCAGCTCCTACGAGCAGTACTTC	CASSRDLAVSSYEQYF
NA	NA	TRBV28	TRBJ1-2	TGTGCCAGCAGTTTGGGGAACTATGGCTACACCTTC	CASSLGNYGYTF
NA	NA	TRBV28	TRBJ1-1	TGTGCCAGTTTCAGGGGATACACTGAAGCTTTCTTT	CASFRGYTEAFF
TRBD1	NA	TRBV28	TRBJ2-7	TGTGCCAGCAGTCCCGGGACAGGGGCCCCCTACGAGCAGTACTTC	CASSPGTGAPYEQYF
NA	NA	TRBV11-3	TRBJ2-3	TGTGCCAGCAGCCCTCCCGGCACAGATACGCAGTATTTT	CASSPPGTDTQYF
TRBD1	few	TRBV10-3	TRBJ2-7	TGTGCCATCAGTGATCGTGACAGGGTTTTCTACGAGCAGTACTTC	CAISDRDRVFYEQYF
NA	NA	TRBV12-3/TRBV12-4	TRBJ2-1	TGTGCCAGCACCCCGGACAGCTACGGTGAGCAGTTCTTC	CASTPDSYGEQFF
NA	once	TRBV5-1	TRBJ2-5	TGCGCCAGCAGCCGCCGGGACACAAACCTGGAGGAGACCCAGTACTTC	CASSRRDTNLEETQYF
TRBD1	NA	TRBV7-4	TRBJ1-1	TGTGCCAGCAGCAGTCAGGACAGGACTGAAGCTTTCTTT	CASSSQDRTEAFF
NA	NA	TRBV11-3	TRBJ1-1	TGTGCCAGCAGCATAGACAGGAATCCTTTCGCTGAAGCTTTCTTT	CASSIDRNPFAEAFF
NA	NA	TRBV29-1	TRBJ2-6	TGCAGCGTTGGTGACAGGTCCCTCAACGTCCTGACTTTC	CSVGDRSLNVLTF
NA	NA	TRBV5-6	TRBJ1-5	TGTGCCAGCAGCTTGGGAGGCAGGGCTAGCAATCAGCCCCAGCATTTT	CASSLGGRASNQPQHF
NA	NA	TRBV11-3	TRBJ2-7	TGTGCCAGCAGCTCCCCCCGGACGAAGGGGCAGTACTTC	CASSSPRTKGQYF
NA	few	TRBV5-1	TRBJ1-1	TGCGCCAGCAGCCCTGTAATGGGGAACACTGAAGCTTTCTTT	CASSPVMGNTEAFF
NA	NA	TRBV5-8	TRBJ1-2	TGTGCCAGCAGCTTGTACGAAGACAGACGCTATGGCTACACCTTC	CASSLYEDRRYGYTF
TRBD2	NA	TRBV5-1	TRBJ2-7	TGCGCCAGCAGCTTGGGGGCTACTAGCGGGAGGGAGTTGGACGAGCAGTACTTC	CASSLGATSGRELDEQYF
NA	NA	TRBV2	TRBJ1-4	TGTGCCAGCAAGGGGGGCCTCAATGAAAAACTGTTTTTT	CASKGGLNEKLFF
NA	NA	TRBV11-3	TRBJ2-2	TGTGCCAGCAGCTTAGAAAGGGGAACCGGGGAGCTGTTTTTT	CASSLERGTGELFF
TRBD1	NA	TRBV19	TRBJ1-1	TGTGCCAGTAGTCGGAGGTTACAGGGGGTAAGGGACACTGAAGCTTTCTTT	CASSRRLQGVRDTEAFF
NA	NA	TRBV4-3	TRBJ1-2	TGCGCCAGCAGCCGCCGGGACGGCTATAGCTACACCTTC	CASSRRDGYSYTF
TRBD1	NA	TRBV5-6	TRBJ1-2	TGTGCCAGCAGCTTGTCGAGACAGGGTAACTATGGCTACACCTTC	CASSLSRQGNYGYTF